What follows are 24 T cell receptor beta chains derived from one specimen sequenced in a study of blood T cell repertoires in COVID-19. The assay was immunoSEQ multiplex PCR, and TCRdb's table has in-frame clones only and misses some. The table lists more than 80,000 clones, roughly 72% of them singletons. Material for sequencing was peripheral blood. The source is a woman between 55 and 75 years old in a cohort sampled during active or convalescent COVID-19.

The chain carries TRBV4-1 and TRBJ2-1; 7 bases match TRBD1. The V and J ends lost 2 bases and 1 base, in that order; junction bases with no gene match: 5. Germline loops: CDR1 MGHRA, CDR2 YSYEKL. CDR3 length: 16 residues. The CDR3 loop reads CASSQPGTASYNEQFF. The CDR3 DNA is TGCGCCAGCAGCCAACCCGGGACAGCGTCCTACAATGAGCAGTTCTTC.

The sample holds a few counts of this clone. The chain joins TRBV28 to TRBJ1-2, with D unclear. The germline V gene encodes CDR1 MDHEN and CDR2 SYDVKM. The V and J ends lost 5 bases and 4 bases respectively, with 17 bases between them. This CDR3 has 15 residues. The CDR3 DNA sequence: TGTGCCAGCAGTATCGCAATGGCCTCTGGCTATGGCTACACCTTC. It translates to CASSIAMASGYGYTF.

The gene calls are TRBV5-1 and TRBJ1-4, with 9 bases lining up with TRBD1. The CDR3 runs 16 residues. Per the germline V gene, CDR1 is SGHRS and CDR2 is YFSETQ. The ends lost 1 base at V and 5 bases at J; junction bases unmatched: 6. This CDR3 is CASSLSPGQGNEKLFF. The CDR3 region has the DNA TGCGCCAGCAGCTTGTCACCGGGACAGGGCAATGAAAAACTGTTTTTT. The entire variable domain, with the rest obtained from reference TRBV5-1 and TRBJ1-4, is as follows: KAGVTQTPRYLIKTRGQQVTLSCSPISGHRSVSWYQQTPGQGLQFLFEYFSETQRNKGNFPGRFSGRQFSNSRSEMNVSTLELGDSALYLCASSLSPGQGNEKLFFGSGTQLSVL.

The chain uses TRBV5-8 and TRBJ1-2, with 10 bases identical to TRBD1. Germline trimming cut 2 bases from V and 7 bases from J; bases unmatched to any gene: 8. The CDR3 has 15 amino acids. Per the germline V gene, CDR1 is SGHTS and CDR2 is YDEGEE. CDR3: CASSFWDRGLFGYTF. Written as DNA, the CDR3 is TGTGCCAGCAGCTTTTGGGACAGGGGCTTATTTGGCTACACCTTC. Variable domain in full (rest from reference TRBV5-8 and TRBJ1-2): EAGVTQSPTHLIKTRGQQATLRCSPISGHTSVYWYQQALGLGLQFLLWYDEGEERNRGNFPPRFSGRQFPNYSSELNVNALELEDSALYLCASSFWDRGLFGYTFGSGTRLTVV.

The chain uses TRBV10-3 and TRBJ2-3; 10 nucleotides line up with TRBD1. The CDR3 spans 16 residues. With V trimmed by 4 bases and J by 1 base, 5 bases remained unmatched. Germline CDR1 ENHRY, CDR2 SYGVKD. CDR3 in DNA: TGTGCCATCAGTGGGCTCGGGACAGGGGGCACAGATACGCAGTATTTT. Translating it yields CAISGLGTGGTDTQYF.

The CDR3 region is CASSESGGANYGYTF. DNA for the CDR3: TGTGCCAGCAGTGAATCCGGCGGAGCTAACTATGGCTACACCTTC. The J gene is TRBJ1-2, the V gene TRBV25-1; unclear D gene. The length of the CDR3 is 15 residues. Germline loops: CDR1 MGHDK, CDR2 SYGVNS. The V end was cut by 1 base, the J end by 0 bases, with 9 bases between.

V usage is TRBV30 and J usage is TRBJ1-5, with D tentatively TRBD1 (6 bases). CDR3 length: 13 residues. V was cut by 0 bases and J by 7 bases, with 10 bases left in between. CDR1 is GTSNPN and CDR2 is SVGIG in the germline V gene (reference sequence). Here the CDR3 reads CAWSVTGNQPQHF. The CDR3 region has the DNA TGTGCCTGGAGTGTTACAGGGAACCAGCCCCAGCATTTT.

This clone was counted only a few times. The V call is TRBV7-9, the J call TRBJ1-1; D gene uncertain. V was trimmed by 2 bases and J by 0 bases, leaving 10 bases between them. The CDR3 sequence is 15 residues long. CDR1 is SEHNR, CDR2 FQNEAQ, per germline (reference sequence). In nucleotides, the CDR3 is TGTGCCAGCAGCTTACTCACAAACATGAACACTGAAGCTTTCTTT. This sequence encodes CASSLLTNMNTEAFF. The entire variable domain, with the rest obtained from reference TRBV7-9 and TRBJ1-1, is as follows: DTGVSQNPRHKITKRGQNVTFRCDPISEHNRLYWYRQTLGQGPEFLTYFQNEAQLEKSRLLSDRFSAERPKGSFSTLEIQRTEQGDSAMYLCASSLLTNMNTEAFFGQGTRLTVV.

V usage is TRBV5-1 and J usage is TRBJ2-1; TRBD2 matches at 10 bases. J was trimmed by 1 base and V by 0 bases; bases with no gene match: 4. Germline lookup yields CDR1 SGHRS and CDR2 YFSETQ. The CDR3 contains 17 residues. CDR3 region: CASSLVLAGASYNEQFF. The CDR3 bases are TGCGCCAGCAGCTTGGTTCTAGCGGGGGCTTCCTACAATGAGCAGTTCTTC.

This clone is a singleton in its sample. This chain uses TRBV4-3 with TRBJ2-1; 11 bases are a match to TRBD1. Germline CDR1 reads LGHNA; CDR2 reads YSLEER. The CDR3 is made up of 15 amino acids. Trimming took 4 bases from V and 7 from J; bases not matched to a gene: 6. CDR3 in amino acids: CASSPRDRGSNEQFF. CDR3 nucleotide sequence: TGCGCCAGCAGCCCCCGGGACAGGGGGTCTAATGAGCAGTTCTTC.

Details on this clone: Other DNA sequences within the sample encode an identical CDR3. V and J are TRBV3-1 (or the pseudogene TRBV3-2) and TRBJ2-3; TRBD2 matches 9 bases. After removal of 4 bases from V and 1 base from J, the junction contained 3 bases not matched to a gene. Germline CDR1 reads LGHDT; CDR2 reads YNNKEL (reference sequence). The CDR3 covers 15 residues. The CDR3: CASSRGGARTDTQYF. The CDR3 bases are TGTGCCAGCAGCCGCGGGGGGGCGCGCACAGATACGCAGTATTTT.

The chain links TRBV7-3 to TRBJ1-6; a weak D match, TRBD1 (6 bases). Germline assignment: CDR1 SGHTA and CDR2 FQGTGA. This CDR3 is 14 amino acids long. The V end lost 5 bases, the J end lost 4 bases, and 9 bases lay between the germline ends. CDR3 sequence (DNA): TGTGCCAGCAGCACGACAGGTTATAATTCACCCCTCCACTTT. Its translation: CASSTTGYNSPLHF.

The rearrangement joins TRBV27 to TRBJ2-1; 9 nucleotides match TRBD1. Germline CDR1 MNHEY, CDR2 SMNVEV (reference sequence). Trimming removed 3 bases from V and 2 bases from J; junction bases left unmatched: 8. CDR3 length: 17 residues. Written as DNA, the CDR3 is TGTGCCAGCAGTTTCTTTGGGACAGGGCTGGCCTACAATGAGCAGTTCTTC. Amino acids: CASSFFGTGLAYNEQFF.

The chain carries TRBV4-2 and TRBJ2-6; tentatively, D is TRBD1 (6 bases). The CDR3 has 15 residues. V was trimmed by 2 bases and J by 4 bases, leaving 9 bases between them. Germline CDR1 LGHNA, CDR2 YNFKEQ. The CDR3 nucleotides are TGTGCCAGCAGCCAAACAGGGTCAGGGGCCAACGTCCTGACTTTC. Protein: CASSQTGSGANVLTF.

The count of this clone is one. The J gene is TRBJ1-5, the V gene TRBV5-8; 7 bases agree with TRBD1. The V gene's germline CDR1 is SGHTS and CDR2 YDEGEE. The junction had 10 bases not matched to a gene; V was cut back by 1 base and J by 6 bases. The length of the CDR3 is 16 residues. CDR3 nucleotides: TGTGCCAGCAGCTTGATCGGCAGGGGGTCTTTTCAGCCCCAGCATTTT. Amino acids: CASSLIGRGSFQPQHF.

The chain links TRBV12-5 to TRBJ1-2; tentative D call: TRBD1 (5 bases). CDR1 and CDR2 from the germline V gene are LGHNT and FRNRAP. There are 11 residues in the CDR3. V was shortened by 6 bases and J by 8 bases, with 10 bases between the two germline ends. In DNA, the CDR3 is TGTGCTAGTGGGTGGGAGGGGGGCTACACCTTC. Translation: CASGWEGGYTF.

J is TRBJ2-5 and V is TRBV6-5, with D possibly TRBD2 on 6 matching bases. The CDR3 covers 15 residues. Between the trimmed V and J ends, which lost 0 bases and 2 bases, there was a span of 10 bases. Germline values: CDR1 MNHEY, CDR2 SVGAGI. The CDR3 nucleotides read TGTGCCAGCAGTTACTCAGGACTACCGCAAGAGACCCAGTACTTC. It specifies CASSYSGLPQETQYF.

The V and J genes are TRBV29-1 and TRBJ2-7; D perhaps matches TRBD2 (5 bases). V was cut by 5 bases and J by 3 bases, with 8 bases left in between. CDR1 is SQVTM and CDR2 is ANQGSEA in the germline V gene. The CDR3 is 11 residues long. The CDR3 region has the DNA TGCAGCGTTATTAGCGTCTACGAGCAGTACTTC. Translation: CSVISVYEQYF.

This rearrangement joins TRBV19 to TRBJ2-1; 10 bases agree with TRBD2. The J segment lost 3 bases and the V segment lost 4 bases, leaving 9 bases of the junction unmatched. The germline V gene has CDR1 LNHDA and CDR2 SQIVND (reference sequence). The CDR3 has 17 amino acids. The CDR3 loop reads CASSRISGGTFYNEQFF. The CDR3 region has the DNA TGTGCCAGTAGTAGAATTAGCGGGGGGACCTTCTACAATGAGCAGTTCTTC.

V is TRBV19 and J is TRBJ1-5, with D possibly TRBD1 on 6 matching bases. This CDR3 region has 15 residues. V was clipped by 1 base and J by 4 bases, with 11 bases between them. CDR1 LNHDA and CDR2 SQIVND come from the germline V gene (reference sequence). The chain's CDR3 is CASSIVGGANQPQHF. The CDR3 coding sequence is TGTGCCAGTAGTATAGTCGGGGGGGCGAATCAGCCCCAGCATTTT.

There are a few counts of this clone. The chain employs TRBV3-1 (or the pseudogene TRBV3-2) and TRBJ2-1; possible D gene TRBD2, 5 bases. From germline, CDR1 is LGHDT and CDR2 YNNKEL (reference sequence). The CDR3 has 13 residues. Trimming took 1 base from V and 6 from J, leaving 7 bases between them. CDR3 nucleotide sequence: TGTGCCAGCAGCCAAGGAGGGTTCAATGAGCAGTTCTTC. Encoded protein: CASSQGGFNEQFF.

The genes are TRBV5-4 and TRBJ2-2; TRBD2 matches 7 bases. There are 14 residues in the CDR3. Germline CDR1 and CDR2: SGHNT and YYREEE (reference sequence). The V gene end was trimmed by 4 bases and the J gene end by 6 bases; junction bases not matched to a gene: 6. For the CDR3, the DNA is TGTGCCAGCAGCCCCGGACTAGATCCCGGGGAGCTGTTTTTT. Encoded protein: CASSPGLDPGELFF.

This clone came up a few times. This chain links TRBV29-1 with TRBJ2-7; TRBD1 matches 8 bases. The J segment lost 3 bases and the V segment lost 6 bases, leaving 7 bases of the junction unmatched. The CDR3 sequence is 13 residues long. Per germline, CDR1 SQVTM and CDR2 ANQGSEA. Here the CDR3 reads CSVRTGQGYEQYF. The CDR3 DNA reads as TGCAGCGTCCGGACAGGGCAGGGCTACGAGCAGTACTTC.

The chain links TRBV6-1 to TRBJ2-7; a weak D match, TRBD1 (5 bases). Germline assignment: CDR1 MNHNS and CDR2 SASEGT. This CDR3 spans 17 amino acids. V was pared by 0 bases and J by 0 bases, with 15 bases between. The CDR3 spells CASSEAGGAMNSYEQYF. CDR3 DNA sequence: TGTGCCAGCAGTGAAGCAGGTGGGGCTATGAACTCCTACGAGCAGTACTTC.